This is a list of T cell receptor beta chains from one sample in a study of response to subunit inactivated influenza vaccine. TCRdb re-derived calls from the RT-PCR reads in MiXCR, one entry per CDR3 protein. The data show 500,000 to 600,000 distinct CDR3 sequences, with 13% to 15% seen just once and around 10% held by the top ten. This specimen consisted of PBMCs from blood, obtained 12 days after vaccination. The origin of the receptors is a man aged 50-59 years who received an inactivated influenza vaccine. The CDR3 runs from the conserved cysteine through the conserved F or W. The order of the fields is V gene, clone size, J gene, CDR3 length, D gene, CDR3 DNA, CDR3 protein. D genes are given only for firm matches. Some rows have no size entry. The others give once, few or many, or a class for an expanded clone.

V: TRBV20-1; size: few; J: TRBJ2-3; length: 15; D: NA; DNA: TGCAGTGCTATGCGTCAGTCATCGAGGGCAGATACGCAGTATTTT; CDR3: CSAMRQSSRADTQYF
V: TRBV29-1; size: NA; J: TRBJ2-7; length: 16; D: TRBD1; DNA: TGCAGCGTTGAAAGTGGACAGGGGATGGGACTACGTGAGCAGTACTTC; CDR3: CSVESGQGMGLREQYF
V: TRBV24-1; size: NA; J: TRBJ1-3; length: 14; D: TRBD1; DNA: TGTGCCACCAGAAAACAGGGGTCCGGAAACACCATATATTTT; CDR3: CATRKQGSGNTIYF
V: TRBV7-2; size: few; J: TRBJ1-3; length: 13; D: TRBD1; DNA: TGTGCCAGCAGGGGACAGGCTGGAAACACCATATATTTT; CDR3: CASRGQAGNTIYF
V: TRBV5-5; size: NA; J: TRBJ1-2; length: 14; D: NA; DNA: TGTGCCAGCTCCCCTGTTTGGGGGCCGGATGGCTACACCTTC; CDR3: CASSPVWGPDGYTF
V: TRBV6-1; size: few; J: TRBJ2-1; length: 16; D: NA; DNA: TGTGCCAGCAGACTCACTAGCATAAGCTCCTACAATGAGCAGTTCTTC; CDR3: CASRLTSISSYNEQFF
V: TRBV7-3; size: NA; J: TRBJ2-2; length: 12; D: NA; DNA: TGTGCCAGCAGCCCTTTTTCCGGGGAGCTGTTTTTT; CDR3: CASSPFSGELFF
V: TRBV5-6; size: few; J: TRBJ2-1; length: 13; D: TRBD2; DNA: TGTGCCAGCGGACTAGCGGTAACCAATGAGCAGTTCTTC; CDR3: CASGLAVTNEQFF
V: TRBV20-1; size: NA; J: TRBJ1-1; length: 14; D: NA; DNA: TGCAGTGCAAGTCTGGGGGCCACGAACACTGAAGCTTTCTTT; CDR3: CSASLGATNTEAFF
V: TRBV19; size: NA; J: TRBJ2-7; length: 18; D: TRBD2; DNA: TGTGCCAGTAGTATAGAGGACAGGACTAGCGGGAGCTCCTACGAGCAGTACTTC; CDR3: CASSIEDRTSGSSYEQYF
V: TRBV20-1; size: NA; J: TRBJ2-1; length: 16; D: NA; DNA: TGCAGTGCTAGTGCCCCCCTTCGAGGCTCCTACAATGAGCAGTTCTTC; CDR3: CSASAPLRGSYNEQFF
V: TRBV29-1; size: many; J: TRBJ1-1; length: 13; D: TRBD1; DNA: TGCAGCGTTGAGAGGGACAGGGGCACTGAAGCTTTCTTT; CDR3: CSVERDRGTEAFF
V: TRBV7-3; size: NA; J: TRBJ2-2; length: 12; D: NA; DNA: TGTGCCAGCAGCAACCCGGGGGGGGAGCTGTTTTTT; CDR3: CASSNPGGELFF
V: TRBV2; size: many; J: TRBJ2-5; length: 11; D: NA; DNA: TGTGCCAGCACCCGGAAAGAGACCCAGTACTTC; CDR3: CASTRKETQYF
V: TRBV12-3/TRBV12-4; size: few; J: TRBJ2-2; length: 11; D: NA; DNA: TGTGCCAGCAGTCCCAACGGGGAGCTGTTTTTT; CDR3: CASSPNGELFF
V: TRBV6-5; size: NA; J: TRBJ2-7; length: 16; D: TRBD2; DNA: TGTGCCAGCAGTTACTCGAAGACTAGCGGGTTCTACGAGCAGTACTTC; CDR3: CASSYSKTSGFYEQYF
V: TRBV12-3/TRBV12-4; size: few; J: TRBJ2-1; length: 17; D: TRBD2; DNA: TGTGCCAGCAGTCTTCCGGGACTAGCGGGGGGGTACAATGAGCAGTTCTTC; CDR3: CASSLPGLAGGYNEQFF
V: TRBV6-5; size: NA; J: TRBJ2-5; length: 14; D: NA; DNA: TGTGCCAGCACCACCCGGGACGGACAAGAGACCCAGTACTTC; CDR3: CASTTRDGQETQYF
V: TRBV4-1; size: once; J: TRBJ2-3; length: 14; D: NA; DNA: TGCGCCAGCAGCCCATACAGGGGCACAGATACGCAGTATTTT; CDR3: CASSPYRGTDTQYF
V: TRBV16; size: few; J: TRBJ2-1; length: 13; D: TRBD2; DNA: TGTGCCAGTGCTAGCGGGAGTTACAATGAGCAGTTCTTC; CDR3: CASASGSYNEQFF
V: TRBV29-1; size: few; J: TRBJ2-3; length: 15; D: TRBD2; DNA: TGCAGCGTTGAAGAGGCGGGAGGGAACACAGATACGCAGTATTTT; CDR3: CSVEEAGGNTDTQYF
V: TRBV25-1; size: few; J: TRBJ2-5; length: 15; D: NA; DNA: TGTGCCAGCAGTTTATTAGGTAGCCAGCAAGAGACCCAGTACTTC; CDR3: CASSLLGSQQETQYF
V: TRBV28; size: NA; J: TRBJ1-1; length: 15; D: TRBD1; DNA: TGTGCCAGCAGTGGACAGGGAGTTGTGGCCACTGAAGCTTTCTTT; CDR3: CASSGQGVVATEAFF
V: TRBV27; size: few; J: TRBJ2-2; length: 14; D: NA; DNA: TGTGCCAGCAGACGACAGGCCTACACCGGGGAGCTGTTTTTT; CDR3: CASRRQAYTGELFF
V: TRBV20-1; size: few; J: TRBJ2-3; length: 15; D: TRBD2; DNA: TGCAGTGCTTTTAGGGGCGGGGGTGACACAGATACGCAGTATTTT; CDR3: CSAFRGGGDTDTQYF
V: TRBV2; size: NA; J: TRBJ2-1; length: 15; D: NA; DNA: TGTGCCAGCAGTGACCGTTCGCCCATTAACGTCGGGCAGTTCTTC; CDR3: CASSDRSPINVGQFF
V: TRBV5-1; size: many; J: TRBJ2-3; length: 16; D: NA; DNA: TGCGCCAGCAGCTTGCGGATCAGTTCTTTCACAGATACGCAGTATTTT; CDR3: CASSLRISSFTDTQYF
V: TRBV29-1; size: NA; J: TRBJ2-2; length: 15; D: NA; DNA: TGCAGCGTTGACGGTCTAGAGGGGCGGACCGGGGAGCTGTTTTTT; CDR3: CSVDGLEGRTGELFF